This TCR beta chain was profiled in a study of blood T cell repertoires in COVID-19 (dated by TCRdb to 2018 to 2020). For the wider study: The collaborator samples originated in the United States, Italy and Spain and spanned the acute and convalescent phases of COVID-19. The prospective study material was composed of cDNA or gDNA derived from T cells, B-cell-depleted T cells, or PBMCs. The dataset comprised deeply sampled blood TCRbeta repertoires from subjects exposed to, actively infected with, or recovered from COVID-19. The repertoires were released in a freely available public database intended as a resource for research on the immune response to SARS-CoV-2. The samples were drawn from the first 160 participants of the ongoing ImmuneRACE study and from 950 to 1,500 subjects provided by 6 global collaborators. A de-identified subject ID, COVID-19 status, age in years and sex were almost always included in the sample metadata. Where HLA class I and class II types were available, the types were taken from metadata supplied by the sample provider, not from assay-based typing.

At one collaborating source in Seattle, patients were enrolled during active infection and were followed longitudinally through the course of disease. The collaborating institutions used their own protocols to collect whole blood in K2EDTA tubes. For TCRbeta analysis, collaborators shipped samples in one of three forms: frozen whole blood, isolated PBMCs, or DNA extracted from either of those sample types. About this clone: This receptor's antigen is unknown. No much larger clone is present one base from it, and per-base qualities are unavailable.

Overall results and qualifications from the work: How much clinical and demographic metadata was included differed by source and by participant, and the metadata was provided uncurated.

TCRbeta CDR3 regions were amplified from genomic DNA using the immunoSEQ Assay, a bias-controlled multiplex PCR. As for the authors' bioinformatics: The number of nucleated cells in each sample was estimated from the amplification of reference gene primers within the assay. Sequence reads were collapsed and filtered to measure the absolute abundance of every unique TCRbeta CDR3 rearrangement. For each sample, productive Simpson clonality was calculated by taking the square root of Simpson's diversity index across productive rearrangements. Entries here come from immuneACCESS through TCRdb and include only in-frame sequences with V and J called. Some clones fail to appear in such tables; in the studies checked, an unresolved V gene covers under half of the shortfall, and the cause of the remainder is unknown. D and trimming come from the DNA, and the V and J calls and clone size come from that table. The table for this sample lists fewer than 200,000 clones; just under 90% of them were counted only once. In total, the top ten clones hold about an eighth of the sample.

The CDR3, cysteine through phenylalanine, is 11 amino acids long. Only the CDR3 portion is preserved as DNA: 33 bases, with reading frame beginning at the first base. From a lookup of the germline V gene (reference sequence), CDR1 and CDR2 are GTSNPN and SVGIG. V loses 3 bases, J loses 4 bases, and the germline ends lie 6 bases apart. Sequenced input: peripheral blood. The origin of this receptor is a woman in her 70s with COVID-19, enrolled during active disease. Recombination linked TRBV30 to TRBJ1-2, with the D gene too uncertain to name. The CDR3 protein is CAWRVVYGYTF. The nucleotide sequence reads TGTGCCTGGAGGGTAGTCTATGGCTACACCTTC.